This T cell receptor (beta chain) was documented in a study of Ad26.COV2.S vaccination and SARS-CoV-2 variants. Study details: Into the muscle, Ad26.COV2.S was dosed once or twice, 56 days apart.

Noted treatment: around 19 received Ad26.COV2.S at low or high dose, single or two shots; five or six received placebo; per-sample allocation not given. Samples came from day 63 after the first vaccine or placebo injection. The individual, an adult aged 18-55 years, was a donor in Boston. Germline V gene lookup returns CDR1 SGHTA and CDR2 FQGTGA. The CDR3 is 17 residues long. V gave up 0 bases and J gave up 4 bases; unmatched junction bases: 7. Profiling relied on immunoSEQ multiplex PCR, and the TCRdb table lists in-frame clones only, not all of them. The table lists a few hundred thousand clones, around 89% of them singletons.

The V call is TRBV7-3, the J call TRBJ2-3; 10 bases match TRBD2. The clonotype was recovered from a person between 18 and 59 years old who received the Ad26.COV2.S COVID-19 vaccine or a placebo. Sequenced here: peripheral blood, sampled in a trial of Ad26.COV2.S vaccine versus placebo. The CDR3 nucleotides read TGTGCCAGCAGCTTAACTGGCGGAGCGGGGGGGCCAGATACGCAGTATTTT. As protein: CASSLTGGAGGPDTQYF.